This T cell receptor (beta chain) originates from a study of T-cell reconstitution after alpha-beta-depleted transplantation in children. The CDR3 has 15 residues. V lost 0 bases to trimming and J lost 0 bases, with 10 bases between them. CDR1 is SGHRS and CDR2 is YFSETQ in the germline V gene. Molecular barcoding with unique molecular identifiers was used for the TCRbeta library. Using its own MiXCR run on the PCR reads, TCRdb lists one record per CDR3 protein. The table includes 230,000 or so distinct CDR3 sequences, over 9.5% detected once. Here the sequenced sample was PBMCs from the stem cell graft donor, taken from the stem cell graft. The chain joins TRBV5-1 to TRBJ2-7; D call uncertain. The clonotype was recovered from a human donor who donated a stem cell graft to a child with SCID. The CDR3 DNA reads as TGCGCCAGCAGCTTGGTTCCGGATTCCTCCTACGAGCAGTACTTC. This sequence encodes CASSLVPDSSYEQYF.